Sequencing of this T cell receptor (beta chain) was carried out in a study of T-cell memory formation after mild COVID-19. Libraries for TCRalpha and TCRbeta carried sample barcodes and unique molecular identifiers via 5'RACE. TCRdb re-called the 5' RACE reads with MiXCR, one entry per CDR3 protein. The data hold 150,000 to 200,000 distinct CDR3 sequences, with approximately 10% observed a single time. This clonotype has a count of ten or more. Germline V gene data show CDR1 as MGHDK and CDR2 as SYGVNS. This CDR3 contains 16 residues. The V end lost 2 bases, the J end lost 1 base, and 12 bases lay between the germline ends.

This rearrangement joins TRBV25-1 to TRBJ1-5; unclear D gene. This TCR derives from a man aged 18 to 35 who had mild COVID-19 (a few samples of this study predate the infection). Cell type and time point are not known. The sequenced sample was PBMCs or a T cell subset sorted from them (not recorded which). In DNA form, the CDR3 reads TGTGCCAGCAGTGAAACGAACAGTTGGAGCAATCAGCCCCAGCATTTT. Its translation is CASSETNSWSNQPQHF.